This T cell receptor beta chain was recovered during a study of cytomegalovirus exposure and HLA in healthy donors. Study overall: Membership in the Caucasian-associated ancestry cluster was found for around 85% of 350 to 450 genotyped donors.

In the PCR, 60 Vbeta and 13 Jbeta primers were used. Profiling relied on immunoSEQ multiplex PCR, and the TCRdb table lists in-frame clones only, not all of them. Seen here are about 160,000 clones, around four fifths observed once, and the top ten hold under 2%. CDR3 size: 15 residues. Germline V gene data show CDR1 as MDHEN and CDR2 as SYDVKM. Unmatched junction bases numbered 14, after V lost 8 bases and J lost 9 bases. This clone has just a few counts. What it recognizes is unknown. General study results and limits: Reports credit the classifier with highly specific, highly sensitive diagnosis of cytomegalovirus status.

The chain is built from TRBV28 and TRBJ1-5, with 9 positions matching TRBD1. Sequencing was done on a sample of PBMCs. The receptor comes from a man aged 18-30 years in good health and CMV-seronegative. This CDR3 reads CASSSLRDRERPQHF. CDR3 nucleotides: TGTGCCAGCTCCAGTCTCCGGGACAGGGAACGGCCCCAGCATTTT.